Presented here are 2 T cell receptor beta chains from one specimen sequenced in a study of T cell changes during pregnancy in multiple sclerosis (dated by TCRdb to 2018 to 2020). Libraries were built with the immunoSEQ multiplex PCR assay. Here the immuneACCESS table is served through TCRdb, limited to in-frame sequences with V and J called. Missing clones are a known gap in these copies; in checked studies unresolved V genes cover under half, and the rest lacks a known reason. In this sample the table shows about 92,000 clones, about 92% of which occur a single time. In total, the top ten clones hold approximately 1.5% of the sample. Sequencing used peripheral blood, obtained in the first trimester of pregnancy. These receptors all stem from a female donor with multiple sclerosis, enrolled in a pregnancy study.

This chain uses TRBV7-7 with TRBJ2-3; D gene uncertain. Germline V CDR1 and CDR2: SSHAT, FNYEAQ (reference sequence). This CDR3 comprises 13 residues. Deletions cut 1 base from V and 2 bases from J, with 4 bases between. The CDR3 sequence is CASSLDYTDTQYF. Here the CDR3 DNA reads TGTGCCAGCAGCTTAGACTACACAGATACGCAGTATTTT.

The J gene is TRBJ1-2, the V gene TRBV5-6; weak D call: TRBD1 (6 bases). V lost 3 bases and J 5 bases, leaving 26 bases between the germline ends. Germline values: CDR1 SGHDT, CDR2 YYEEEE. CDR3 length: 18 residues. CDR3 sequence: CASSSVKQIGGRDYGYTF. The CDR3 DNA sequence: TGTGCCAGCAGCTCGGTAAAACAGATAGGGGGAAGGGATTATGGCTACACCTTC.